This T cell receptor (beta chain) was sequenced in a study of CD8 T cells in ankylosing spondylitis. TCRdb reanalysed the 5' RACE reads using MiXCR and keeps one entry per CDR3 protein. Counted here are roughly 670,000 distinct CDR3 sequences, over 15% occurring once; the ten biggest clones make up under 20%. Comments on this clonotype: Its antigen remains unknown.

Trimming cost V 4 bases and J 3 bases; bases outside gene matches: 5. Germline assignment: CDR1 SGHRS and CDR2 YFSETQ. This CDR3 contains 15 residues. The study's findings and limits: Characteristic, it appeared, of ankylosing spondylitis blood was a TCR beta motif of about eight highly homologous variants.

Sample: blood, either unsorted or a sorted T cell fraction (not recorded which). The chain recombines TRBV5-1 with TRBJ2-1, with 9 nucleotides matching TRBD1. The sequence was obtained from a male donor with ankylosing spondylitis. The CDR3 here is CASSDGTGNYNEQFF. The CDR3 nucleotides read TGCGCCAGCAGCGACGGGACAGGGAACTACAATGAGCAGTTCTTC. The variable domain in full, with the rest retrieved from reference TRBV5-1 and TRBJ2-1, is KAGVTQTPRYLIKTRGQQVTLSCSPISGHRSVSWYQQTPGQGLQFLFEYFSETQRNKGNFPGRFSGRQFSNSRSEMNVSTLELGDSALYLCASSDGTGNYNEQFFGPGTRLTVL.